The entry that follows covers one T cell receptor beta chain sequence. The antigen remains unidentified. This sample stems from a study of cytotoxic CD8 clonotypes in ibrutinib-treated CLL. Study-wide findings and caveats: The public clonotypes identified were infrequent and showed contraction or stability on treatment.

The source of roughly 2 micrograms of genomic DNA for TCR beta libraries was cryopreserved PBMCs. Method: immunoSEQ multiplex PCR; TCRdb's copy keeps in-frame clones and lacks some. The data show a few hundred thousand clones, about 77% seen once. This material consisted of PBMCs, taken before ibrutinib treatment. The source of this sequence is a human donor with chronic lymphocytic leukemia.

The CDR3 nucleotides are TGTGCCAGCAGCGTAAGCGGAGGGGGCACTGAAGCTTTCTTT. Protein product: CASSVSGGGTEAFF. The J gene is TRBJ1-1, the V gene TRBV9; perhaps TRBD1 as D (6 bases). V was shortened by 1 base and J by 4 bases, with 11 bases between the two germline ends. The CDR3 length is 14 residues. CDR1 and CDR2 from the germline V gene are SGDLS and YYNGEE.